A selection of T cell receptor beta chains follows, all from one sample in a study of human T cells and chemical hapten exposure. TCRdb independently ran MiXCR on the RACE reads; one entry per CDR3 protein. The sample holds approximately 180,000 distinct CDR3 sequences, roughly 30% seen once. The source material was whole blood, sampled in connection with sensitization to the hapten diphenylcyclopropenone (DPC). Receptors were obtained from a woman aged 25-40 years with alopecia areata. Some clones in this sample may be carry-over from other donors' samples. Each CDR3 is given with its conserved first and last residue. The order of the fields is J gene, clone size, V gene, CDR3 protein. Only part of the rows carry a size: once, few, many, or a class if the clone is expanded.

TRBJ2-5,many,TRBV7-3,CASSPRTGVGETQYF
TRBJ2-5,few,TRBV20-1,CIISGPYSETQYF
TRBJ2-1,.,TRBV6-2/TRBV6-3,CASRSGGASYNEQFF
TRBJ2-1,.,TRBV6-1,CASSRLWGDEQFF
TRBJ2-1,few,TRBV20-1,CSLASGNRNEQFF
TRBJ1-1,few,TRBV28,CASSFSGQDPAFF
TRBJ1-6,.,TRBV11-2,CASSLDWGYGSPLHF
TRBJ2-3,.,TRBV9,CASSVGIASADTQYF
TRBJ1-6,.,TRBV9,CASSVRGSYNSPLHF
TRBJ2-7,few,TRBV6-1,CASSSTSGWVYEQYF
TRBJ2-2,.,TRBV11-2,CASSSPGQGVTGELFF
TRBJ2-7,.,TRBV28,CASSPSAAPGPFYEQYF
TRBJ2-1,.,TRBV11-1,CASSPDPSGAHNEQFF
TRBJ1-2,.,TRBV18,CASSLDQSWGYGYTF
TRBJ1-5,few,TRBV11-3,CASSPTGDGNQPQHF
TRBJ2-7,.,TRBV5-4,CASSHTDFRSSYEQYF
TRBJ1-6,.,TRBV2,CASGNRASYNSPLHF
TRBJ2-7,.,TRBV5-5,CASSLSGFYEQYF
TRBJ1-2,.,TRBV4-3,CASSQAGQGSNYGYTF
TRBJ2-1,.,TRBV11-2,CASSFYSGTSYNEQFF
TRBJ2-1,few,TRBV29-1,CSVHTRGLQQFF
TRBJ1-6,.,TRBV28,CASRQGETYNSPLHF
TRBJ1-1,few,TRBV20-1,CSARGGRDEAFF
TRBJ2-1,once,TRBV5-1,CASSLGEGREQFF
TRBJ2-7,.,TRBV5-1,CASSLDGSGSSDRSF
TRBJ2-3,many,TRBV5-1,CASSPISGLRPDTQYF
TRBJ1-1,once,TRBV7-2,CASSFPPQERNTEAFF
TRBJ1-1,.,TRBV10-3,CAISAQGANTEAFF
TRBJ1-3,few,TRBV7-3,CASSIINRVGGHF
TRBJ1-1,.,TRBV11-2,CASSPDRGYTEAFF
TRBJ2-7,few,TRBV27,CASSLWGRPMEQYF
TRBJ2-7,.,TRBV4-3,CASSQDRGTGVYEQYF
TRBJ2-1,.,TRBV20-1,CSAGTGISSYNEQFF
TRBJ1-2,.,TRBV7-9,CASSMGLYGYTF
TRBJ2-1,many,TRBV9,CASSAVLDSAYNEQFF
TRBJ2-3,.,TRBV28,CASSFTSPRATQYF
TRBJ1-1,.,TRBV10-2,CATEDRMLTEAFF
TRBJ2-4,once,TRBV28,CASSLGGRVGNIQYF
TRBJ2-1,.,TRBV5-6,CASTTDDSYNEQFF
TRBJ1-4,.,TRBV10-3,CAISVDNGEKLFF
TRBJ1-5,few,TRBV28,CASRGLRERGNQPQHF
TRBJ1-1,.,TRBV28,CASTSGQGNTEAFF
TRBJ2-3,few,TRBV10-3,CAIRGGGTDTQYF
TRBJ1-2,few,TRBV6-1,CASSEILGTPF
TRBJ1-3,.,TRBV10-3,CAIQQGGNTIYF
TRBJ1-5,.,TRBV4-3,CASSQEVFGGQPQHF
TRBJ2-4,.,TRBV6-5,CASSYSQGQNIQYF
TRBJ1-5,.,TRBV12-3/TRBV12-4,CASSSRTGRGEPQHF
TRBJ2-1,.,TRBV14,CASSRAGLWNEQFF
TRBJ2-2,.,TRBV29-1,CSVAGTSGSGNIGELFF
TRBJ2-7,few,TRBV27,CASSRDRGDYEQYF
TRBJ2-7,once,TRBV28,CASSGGSQATYEQYF